A selection of T cell receptor beta chains follows, all from one sample in a study of graft-versus-host responses after intestinal transplantation. Sequencing used immunoSEQ multiplex PCR; TCRdb keeps in-frame clones, though not all of them. The sample records under 45,000 clones, roughly 86% being singletons. This specimen was PBMCs, taken almost 270 days after transplant. The receptor set was obtained from a human patient who received an intestinal transplant, so some T cells may come from the graft donor. CDR3s include the opening cysteine and the closing phenylalanine or tryptophan. The order of the fields is V gene, D gene, J gene, clone size, CDR3 DNA, CDR3 protein. A D gene is named only where the DNA matches it firmly. Size values are once, few and many counts, or a class for expanded clones, and some rows have none.

v_gene: TRBV7-9; d_gene: TRBD1; j_gene: TRBJ1-6; abundance: -; CDR3nt: TGTGCCAGCAGGCAAGGGACAGGGAATTCACCCCTCCACTTT; CDR3aa: CASRQGTGNSPLHF
v_gene: TRBV2; d_gene: TRBD1; j_gene: TRBJ1-4; abundance: -; CDR3nt: TGTGCCAGCAGCAGACAGGGGGCAGCTAATGAAAAACTGTTTTTT; CDR3aa: CASSRQGAANEKLFF
v_gene: TRBV19; d_gene: -; j_gene: TRBJ1-1; abundance: few; CDR3nt: TGTGCCAGTACAATCGGGAACACTGAAGCTTTCTTT; CDR3aa: CASTIGNTEAFF
v_gene: TRBV27; d_gene: -; j_gene: TRBJ2-3; abundance: -; CDR3nt: TGTGCCAGCAGTTTATCCGGGAGAGTAGATACGCAGTATTTT; CDR3aa: CASSLSGRVDTQYF
v_gene: TRBV10-2; d_gene: TRBD1; j_gene: TRBJ2-7; abundance: -; CDR3nt: TGCGCCAGCAGTGAACAGGGGGTGGGGGAGCAGTACTTC; CDR3aa: CASSEQGVGEQYF
v_gene: TRBV7-2; d_gene: TRBD2; j_gene: TRBJ2-7; abundance: once; CDR3nt: TGTGCCAGCAGCCCTGTAGGCGCGGGGGGGTCCTCCTACGAGCAGTACTTC; CDR3aa: CASSPVGAGGSSYEQYF
v_gene: TRBV6-5; d_gene: -; j_gene: TRBJ2-5; abundance: -; CDR3nt: TGTGCCAGCCCCGGGTCCTTCCAAGAGACCCAGTACTTC; CDR3aa: CASPGSFQETQYF
v_gene: TRBV7-2; d_gene: -; j_gene: TRBJ1-2; abundance: -; CDR3nt: TGTGCCAGCAGCGGGGGAATCACCTTC; CDR3aa: CASSGGITF
v_gene: TRBV18; d_gene: TRBD2; j_gene: TRBJ2-3; abundance: -; CDR3nt: TGTGCCAGCTCACCACCTAGCGGGGGGCAAGATACGCAGTATTTT; CDR3aa: CASSPPSGGQDTQYF
v_gene: TRBV7-6; d_gene: TRBD1; j_gene: TRBJ2-3; abundance: -; CDR3nt: TGTGCCAGCAAGGGACAGACCACTATTACTAGCACAGATACGCAGTATTTT; CDR3aa: CASKGQTTITSTDTQYF
v_gene: TRBV18; d_gene: TRBD2; j_gene: TRBJ2-1; abundance: -; CDR3nt: TGTGCCAGCTTTTCGGGACTAGCGGTGAACTCCTACAATGAGCAGTTCTTC; CDR3aa: CASFSGLAVNSYNEQFF
v_gene: TRBV12-5; d_gene: -; j_gene: TRBJ2-7; abundance: -; CDR3nt: TGTGCTAGTGGTAGAACGTGGAGTGGGGCCTACGAGCAGTACTTC; CDR3aa: CASGRTWSGAYEQYF
v_gene: TRBV5-1; d_gene: -; j_gene: TRBJ2-1; abundance: -; CDR3nt: TGCGCCAGCAGCTTCCAGGCCTCCCCATACAATGAGCAGTTCTTC; CDR3aa: CASSFQASPYNEQFF
v_gene: TRBV2; d_gene: -; j_gene: TRBJ1-5; abundance: -; CDR3nt: TGTGCCAGCAGTGTAAGTCCAGGGAATCAGCCCCAGCATTTT; CDR3aa: CASSVSPGNQPQHF
v_gene: TRBV7-6; d_gene: TRBD1; j_gene: TRBJ1-5; abundance: -; CDR3nt: TGTGCCAGCAGCCCGGGACAGGGGTTTCAGCCCCAGCATTTT; CDR3aa: CASSPGQGFQPQHF
v_gene: TRBV11-2; d_gene: -; j_gene: TRBJ2-7; abundance: -; CDR3nt: TGTGCCAGCAGCTTGGGGGACGAGCAGTACTTC; CDR3aa: CASSLGDEQYF
v_gene: TRBV29-1; d_gene: -; j_gene: TRBJ1-1; abundance: -; CDR3nt: TGCAGCGTTGGGCACTCCCACAACACTGAAGCTTTCTTT; CDR3aa: CSVGHSHNTEAFF
v_gene: TRBV5-1; d_gene: TRBD1; j_gene: TRBJ2-7; abundance: -; CDR3nt: TGCGCCAGCAGTCCGACCGGGACAGTTCTCAAGCAGTACTTC; CDR3aa: CASSPTGTVLKQYF
v_gene: TRBV5-6; d_gene: TRBD1; j_gene: TRBJ2-5; abundance: -; CDR3nt: TGTGCCAGCAGCGTGGCCACAGGGGGCGGAGAGACCCAGTACTTC; CDR3aa: CASSVATGGGETQYF
v_gene: TRBV11-1; d_gene: -; j_gene: TRBJ2-3; abundance: -; CDR3nt: TGTGCCAGCAGCTTAGGGGGCCTTCACACAGATACGCAGTATTTT; CDR3aa: CASSLGGLHTDTQYF
v_gene: TRBV2; d_gene: -; j_gene: TRBJ2-7; abundance: -; CDR3nt: TGTGCCAGTCACAGAGTCTACGAGCAGTACTTC; CDR3aa: CASHRVYEQYF
v_gene: TRBV18; d_gene: -; j_gene: TRBJ2-7; abundance: -; CDR3nt: TGTGCCAGCTCACCACCTGCAGGGTTCCACGAGCAGTACTTC; CDR3aa: CASSPPAGFHEQYF
v_gene: TRBV7-6; d_gene: -; j_gene: TRBJ1-5; abundance: -; CDR3nt: TGTGCCAGCAGCCAAGGTGGGGGAGGTCAGCCCCAGCATTTT; CDR3aa: CASSQGGGGQPQHF
v_gene: TRBV2; d_gene: -; j_gene: TRBJ2-7; abundance: -; CDR3nt: TGTGCCAGCAGTGAGGAGACTGTCTCCTACGAGCAGTACTTC; CDR3aa: CASSEETVSYEQYF
v_gene: TRBV6-6; d_gene: -; j_gene: TRBJ1-4; abundance: -; CDR3nt: TGTGCCAGCAGAGGACACCAAAATGAAAAACTGTTTTTT; CDR3aa: CASRGHQNEKLFF
v_gene: TRBV9; d_gene: -; j_gene: TRBJ2-6; abundance: -; CDR3nt: TGTGCCAGCAGGAGGAACTCTGGGGCCAACGTCCTGACTTTC; CDR3aa: CASRRNSGANVLTF
v_gene: TRBV10-3; d_gene: TRBD1; j_gene: TRBJ1-2; abundance: -; CDR3nt: TGTGCCATCAGTGATGAGGGGGCGAGTGGCTACACCTTC; CDR3aa: CAISDEGASGYTF
v_gene: TRBV10-1; d_gene: TRBD2; j_gene: TRBJ2-4; abundance: -; CDR3nt: TGCGCCAGCAGTGGGACTAGCGGGGCCAAAAACATTCAGTACTTC; CDR3aa: CASSGTSGAKNIQYF
v_gene: TRBV14; d_gene: -; j_gene: TRBJ2-7; abundance: -; CDR3nt: TGTGCCAGCAGCCACGAGGGCGAATACGAGCAGTACTTC; CDR3aa: CASSHEGEYEQYF
v_gene: TRBV7-9; d_gene: TRBD1; j_gene: TRBJ1-1; abundance: -; CDR3nt: TGTGCCAGCAGCTTATTACGGGGACAGGGTGACACTGAAGCTTTCTTT; CDR3aa: CASSLLRGQGDTEAFF
v_gene: TRBV7-8; d_gene: -; j_gene: TRBJ1-1; abundance: -; CDR3nt: TGTGCCAGCAGCTTAGGGCATTGGAAGGGGGGGGACACTGAAGCTTTCTTT; CDR3aa: CASSLGHWKGGDTEAFF
v_gene: TRBV27; d_gene: -; j_gene: TRBJ1-5; abundance: -; CDR3nt: TGTGCCAGCGCCCGATGGCAGGGGAGGCAGCCCCAGCATTTT; CDR3aa: CASARWQGRQPQHF
v_gene: TRBV5-6; d_gene: TRBD1; j_gene: TRBJ1-2; abundance: -; CDR3nt: TGTGCCAGCAGCCTATTTTTCAAAAGGACAGGGGGTGGCTACACCTTC; CDR3aa: CASSLFFKRTGGGYTF
v_gene: TRBV7-9; d_gene: TRBD2; j_gene: TRBJ2-1; abundance: -; CDR3nt: TGTGCCAGCAGCGACACGCCACTAGCGGGGGGTGGTGAGCAGTTCTTC; CDR3aa: CASSDTPLAGGGEQFF
v_gene: TRBV13; d_gene: -; j_gene: TRBJ1-2; abundance: once; CDR3nt: TGTGCCAGCAGCCCCGGGGGGGCTGCTATTGGCTACACCTTC; CDR3aa: CASSPGGAAIGYTF
v_gene: TRBV19; d_gene: -; j_gene: TRBJ2-2; abundance: -; CDR3nt: TGTGCCAGTAGTATAGGCGTATCCGAGCTGTTTTTT; CDR3aa: CASSIGVSELFF
v_gene: TRBV2; d_gene: -; j_gene: TRBJ1-6; abundance: -; CDR3nt: TGTGCCAGCATCTTTGACGGTCGGAATTCACCCCTCCACTTT; CDR3aa: CASIFDGRNSPLHF
v_gene: TRBV11-2; d_gene: TRBD1; j_gene: TRBJ1-2; abundance: -; CDR3nt: TGTGCCAGCAGCCCCGACAGGGGTGACTATGGCTACACCTTC; CDR3aa: CASSPDRGDYGYTF
v_gene: TRBV30; d_gene: -; j_gene: TRBJ1-3; abundance: once; CDR3nt: TGTGCCTGGAGTAATGGGATAGGGAACACCATATATTTT; CDR3aa: CAWSNGIGNTIYF
v_gene: TRBV4-1; d_gene: -; j_gene: TRBJ1-2; abundance: -; CDR3nt: TGCGCCAGCAGCCAGTACGGGCAGGGTTTAGACTATGGCTACACCTTC; CDR3aa: CASSQYGQGLDYGYTF
v_gene: TRBV5-6; d_gene: TRBD1; j_gene: TRBJ1-5; abundance: -; CDR3nt: TGTGCCAGCAGCCCGTCCCCCAAATGGACAGGGAATAGCAATCAGCCCCAGCATTTT; CDR3aa: CASSPSPKWTGNSNQPQHF
v_gene: TRBV7-9; d_gene: -; j_gene: TRBJ1-3; abundance: -; CDR3nt: TGTGCCAGCAGCACATCGACAGGCCTCTCTGGAAACACCATATATTTT; CDR3aa: CASSTSTGLSGNTIYF
v_gene: TRBV6-6; d_gene: TRBD1; j_gene: TRBJ2-2; abundance: -; CDR3nt: TGTGCCAGCAGTACTTGGACAGGGTCCGGGGAGCTGTTTTTT; CDR3aa: CASSTWTGSGELFF